The 13 T cell receptor beta chains reported below all come from one sample, sequenced in a study of CD8+CD57+ T cells in acquired aplastic anemia. The use of genomic DNA as template underpinned the TCR beta VDJ and CDR3 profiling. TCRdb reanalysed the reads using MiXCR and keeps one entry per CDR3 protein. The profile covers 150,000 to 200,000 distinct CDR3 sequences, with approximately 52% appearing a single time and 1.8% taken by the ten largest. All sequencing subjects had displayed CD8+CD57+ cell expansion on flow cytometry. Sequencing was done on a sample of sorted CD4+, CD8+, or CD8+CD57+ T cells (not recorded which) from PBMCs. The source is a human donor with aplastic anemia.

This chain connects TRBV24-1 to TRBJ2-1; D remains unclear. The CDR3 loop spans 16 amino acids. The germline CDR1 and CDR2 sequences are KGHDR and SFDVKD. V was cut by 2 bases and J by 8 bases, with 18 bases left in between. Written as DNA, the CDR3 is TGTGCCACCAGTGATTCGGTCGGCAGATTTTACGATGAGCAGTTCTTC. Translation: CATSDSVGRFYDEQFF.

This clonotype showed up just a few times. The V and J genes are TRBV7-8 and TRBJ1-6; the D is unclear. This CDR3 comprises 16 residues. V lost 5 bases and J 1 base, leaving 12 bases between the germline ends. Looked up from germline, CDR1 is SGHVS and CDR2 is FQNEAQ. CDR3 sequence reads: CASSARLGSYNSPLHF. In DNA form, the CDR3 reads TGTGCCAGCAGCGCCCGACTCGGGTCCTATAATTCACCCCTCCACTTT.

About this clonotype: The missing conserved phenylalanine or tryptophan at the end of this CDR3 makes a read error likely. The V gene is TRBV9, the J gene TRBJ2-7; no clear D. Between the trimmed V and J ends, which lost 4 bases and 1 base, there was a span of 9 bases. Germline loops: CDR1 SGDLS, CDR2 YYNGEE. This CDR3 has 13 residues. Written as DNA, the CDR3 is TGTGCCAGCAGCCGAGCCTCATCCTACGAGCAGTACCTC. Protein product: CASSRASSYEQYL.

The table lists this clonotype with many counts. V usage is TRBV19 and J usage is TRBJ1-2; 11 nucleotides match TRBD1. From germline, CDR1 is LNHDA and CDR2 SQIVND (reference sequence). Germline trimming cut 5 bases from V and 5 bases from J; bases unmatched to any gene: 4. The CDR3 loop spans 14 amino acids. The CDR3: CASSFGQGAYGYTF. The CDR3 coding sequence is TGTGCCAGTAGTTTCGGACAGGGGGCGTATGGCTACACCTTC.

This chain connects TRBV5-4 to TRBJ1-1, with 7 bases matching TRBD1. V shed 2 bases, J shed 4 bases, and the junction held 8 bases outside the gene matches. The CDR3 has 15 residues. The germline V gene has CDR1 SGHNT and CDR2 YYREEE (reference sequence). The CDR3 DNA reads as TGTGCCAGCAGCTTATTCGACAGGGAATCCACTGAAGCTTTCTTT. Encoded protein: CASSLFDRESTEAFF.

At least ten counts were recorded for this clonotype. This chain uses TRBV12-3 or TRBV12-4 with TRBJ1-5; a weak D match, TRBD1 (6 bases). CDR3 size: 14 residues. V lost 8 bases, J lost 2 bases, and 13 bases lay in between. CDR3: CASARGERNQPQHF. CDR3 bases: TGTGCCAGCGCAAGGGGGGAACGCAATCAGCCCCAGCATTTT.

A word on this clonotype: The junction shows a germline mismatch at one end, possibly a read error. V is TRBV4-1 and J is TRBJ2-5, with a possible D match to TRBD2 (6 bases). CDR3 length: 13 residues. Germline V gene data show CDR1 as MGHRA and CDR2 as YSYEKL. The CDR3 is CASRDWGGETQYF. The CDR3 DNA is TGTGCCAGCAGGGACTGGGGCGGGGAGACCCAGTACTTC.

This clonotype was recorded a few times. The V and J genes are TRBV9 and TRBJ2-7, with 10 bases aligning to TRBD1. CDR3 length: 14 residues. The germline V gene encodes CDR1 SGDLS and CDR2 YYNGEE. J was trimmed by 5 bases and V by 2 bases; bases with no gene match: 4. CDR3 loop: CASSVTGGADEQYF. The CDR3 nucleotides read TGTGCCAGCAGCGTGACAGGGGGCGCGGACGAGCAGTACTTC.

This clonotype has at least ten counts. CDR3 sequence: CAISTGLAKNIQYF. The CDR3 coding sequence is TGTGCCATCAGTACCGGGCTAGCCAAAAACATTCAGTACTTC. V usage is TRBV10-3 and J usage is TRBJ2-4; no clear D. The V gene's germline CDR1 is ENHRY and CDR2 SYGVKD. This CDR3 region has 14 residues. The V end was cut by 5 bases, the J end by 0 bases, with 8 bases between.

This clonotype was counted many times. V usage is TRBV28 and J usage is TRBJ2-7, with D uncertain. This CDR3 is built from 12 residues. V lost 3 bases and J lost 6, with 9 bases in between. Germline CDR1 reads MDHEN; CDR2 reads SYDVKM. CDR3 sequence: CASSLLGFEQYF. CDR3 in DNA: TGTGCCAGCAGTTTGTTAGGTTTCGAGCAGTACTTC.

In the case of this clonotype: The junction shows a germline mismatch at one end, possibly a read error. The chain couples TRBV11-2 to TRBJ1-2; D uncertain. CDR1 is SGHAT, CDR2 FQNNGV, per germline. The CDR3 runs to 15 residues. CDR3 loop: CASSVDPGSNYGYTF. CDR3 DNA: TGTGCCAGCAGCGTAGACCCGGGATCGAACTATGGCTACACCTTC.

The chain has TRBV11-1 and TRBJ2-3, with TRBD2 as a possible D gene (6 bases). CDR1 SGHAT and CDR2 FQDESV come from the germline V gene (reference sequence). The CDR3 totals 17 residues. The V end lost 1 base, the J end lost 4 bases, and 18 bases lay between the germline ends. The CDR3 here is CASSLDGGELVADTQYF. The DNA of the CDR3 is TGTGCCAGCAGCTTAGATGGCGGGGAACTAGTGGCAGATACGCAGTATTTT. Using reference TRBV11-1 and TRBJ2-3 for the parts outside the CDR3, the full variable domain is EAEVAQSPRYKITEKSQAVAFWCDPISGHATLYWYRQILGQGPELLVQFQDESVVDDSQLPKDRFSAERLKGVDSTLKIQPAELGDSAMYLCASSLDGGELVADTQYFGPGTRLTVL.

At least ten counts were recorded for this clonotype. CDR3 DNA sequence: TGTGCCACCAGCAGAACACGGGGCCTAAGCTCTGGAAACACCATATATTTT. Protein sequence: CATSRTRGLSSGNTIYF. V is TRBV15 and J is TRBJ1-3, with a weak D call TRBD1 (5 bases). Per the germline V gene, CDR1 is LNHNV and CDR2 is YYDKDF (reference sequence). With 2 bases removed from V and 0 bases from J, the gap between germline ends came to 14 bases. This CDR3 has 17 residues.